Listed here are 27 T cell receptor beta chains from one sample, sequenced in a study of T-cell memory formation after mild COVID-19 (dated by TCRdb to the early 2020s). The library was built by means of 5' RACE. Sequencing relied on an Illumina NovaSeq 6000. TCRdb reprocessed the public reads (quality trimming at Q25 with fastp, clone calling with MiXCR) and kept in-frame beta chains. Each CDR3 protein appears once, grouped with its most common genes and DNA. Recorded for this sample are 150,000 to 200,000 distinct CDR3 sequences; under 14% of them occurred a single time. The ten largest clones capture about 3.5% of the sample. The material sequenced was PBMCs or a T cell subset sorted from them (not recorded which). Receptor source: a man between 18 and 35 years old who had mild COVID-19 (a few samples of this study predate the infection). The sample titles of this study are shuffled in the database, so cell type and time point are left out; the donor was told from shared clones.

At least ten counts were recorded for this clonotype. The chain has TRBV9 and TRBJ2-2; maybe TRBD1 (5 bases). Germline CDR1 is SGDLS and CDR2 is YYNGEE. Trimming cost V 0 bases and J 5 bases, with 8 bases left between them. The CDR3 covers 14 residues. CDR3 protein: CASSVVQGTGELFF. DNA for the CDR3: TGTGCCAGCAGCGTAGTGCAGGGTACCGGGGAGCTGTTTTTT.

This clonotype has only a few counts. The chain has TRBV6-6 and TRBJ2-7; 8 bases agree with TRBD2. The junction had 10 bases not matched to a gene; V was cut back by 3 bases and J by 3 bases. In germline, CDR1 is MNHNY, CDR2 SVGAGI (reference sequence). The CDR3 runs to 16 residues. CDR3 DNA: TGTGCCAGCAGTTATTCGGGGGGGACACTCGTCTACGAGCAGTACGTC. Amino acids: CASSYSGGTLVYEQYV.

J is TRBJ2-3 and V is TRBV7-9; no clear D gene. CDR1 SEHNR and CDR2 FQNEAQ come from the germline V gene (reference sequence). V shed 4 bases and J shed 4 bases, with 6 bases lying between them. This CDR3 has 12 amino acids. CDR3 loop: CASSSSADTQYF. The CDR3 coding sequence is TGTGCCAGCAGCTCCTCAGCAGATACGCAGTATTTT.

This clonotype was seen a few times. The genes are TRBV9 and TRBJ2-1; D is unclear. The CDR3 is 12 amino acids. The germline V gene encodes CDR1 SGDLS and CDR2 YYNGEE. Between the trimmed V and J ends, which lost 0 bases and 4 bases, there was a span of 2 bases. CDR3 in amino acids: CASSVVYNEQFF. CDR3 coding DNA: TGTGCCAGCAGCGTAGTGTACAATGAGCAGTTCTTC.

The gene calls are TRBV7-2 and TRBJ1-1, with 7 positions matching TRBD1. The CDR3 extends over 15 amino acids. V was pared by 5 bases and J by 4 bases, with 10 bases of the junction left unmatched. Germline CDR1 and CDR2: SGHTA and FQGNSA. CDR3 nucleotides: TGTGCCAGCAGCCCAAGACAGGGTTGGAGCACTGAAGCTTTCTTT. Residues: CASSPRQGWSTEAFF. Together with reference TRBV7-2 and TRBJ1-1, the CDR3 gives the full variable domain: GAGVSQSPSNKVTEKGKDVELRCDPISGHTALYWYRQSLGQGLEFLIYFQGNSAPDKSGLPSDRFSAERTGGSVSTLTIQRTQQEDSAVYLCASSPRQGWSTEAFFGQGTRLTVV.

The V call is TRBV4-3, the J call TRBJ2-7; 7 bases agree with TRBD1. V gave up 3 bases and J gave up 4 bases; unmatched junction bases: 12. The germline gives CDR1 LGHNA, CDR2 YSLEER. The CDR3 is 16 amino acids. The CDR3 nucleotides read TGCGCCAGCAGCCAGGAACCGACCGGGACAGTATACGAGCAGTACTTC. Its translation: CASSQEPTGTVYEQYF.

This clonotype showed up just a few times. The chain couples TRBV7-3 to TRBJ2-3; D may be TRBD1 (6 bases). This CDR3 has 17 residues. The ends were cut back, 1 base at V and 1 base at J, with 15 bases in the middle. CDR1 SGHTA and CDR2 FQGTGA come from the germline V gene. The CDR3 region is CASSLRVQGRGTDTQYF. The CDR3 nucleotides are TGTGCCAGCAGCTTAAGGGTACAGGGACGTGGCACAGATACGCAGTATTTT.

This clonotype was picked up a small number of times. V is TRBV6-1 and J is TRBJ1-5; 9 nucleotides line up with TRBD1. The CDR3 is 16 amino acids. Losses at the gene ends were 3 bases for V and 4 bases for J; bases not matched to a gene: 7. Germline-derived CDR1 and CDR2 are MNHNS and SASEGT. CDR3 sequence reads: CASSDPGQGKNQPQHF. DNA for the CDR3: TGTGCCAGCAGTGATCCGGGACAGGGCAAGAATCAGCCCCAGCATTTT.

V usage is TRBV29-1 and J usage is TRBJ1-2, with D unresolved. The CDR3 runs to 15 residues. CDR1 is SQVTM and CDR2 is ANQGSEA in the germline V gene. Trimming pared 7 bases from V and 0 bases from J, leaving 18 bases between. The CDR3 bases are TGCAGCGCGCGTCAACTGTCCCCCTCTAACTATGGCTACACCTTC. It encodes CSARQLSPSNYGYTF.

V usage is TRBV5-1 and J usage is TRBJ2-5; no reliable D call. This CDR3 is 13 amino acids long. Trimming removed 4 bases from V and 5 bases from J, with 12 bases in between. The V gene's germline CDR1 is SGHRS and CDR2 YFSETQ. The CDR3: CASSPQAGETQYF. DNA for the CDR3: TGCGCCAGCAGCCCCCAGGCCGGGGAGACCCAGTACTTC.

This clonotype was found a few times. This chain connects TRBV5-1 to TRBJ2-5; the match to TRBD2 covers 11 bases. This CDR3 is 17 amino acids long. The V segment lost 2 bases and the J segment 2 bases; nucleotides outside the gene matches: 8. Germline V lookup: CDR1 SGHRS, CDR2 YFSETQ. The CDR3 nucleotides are TGCGCCAGCAGCTTATCACTAGCGGGGGCTGTTCAAGAGACCCAGTACTTC. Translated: CASSLSLAGAVQETQYF.

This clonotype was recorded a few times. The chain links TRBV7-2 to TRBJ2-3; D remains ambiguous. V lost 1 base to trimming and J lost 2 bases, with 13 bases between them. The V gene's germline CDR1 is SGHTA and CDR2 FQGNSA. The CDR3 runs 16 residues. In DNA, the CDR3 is TGTGCCAGCAGCTTAGGGTTTGCGCTAACCACAGATACGCAGTATTTT. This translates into CASSLGFALTTDTQYF. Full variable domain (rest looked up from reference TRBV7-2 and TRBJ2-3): GAGVSQSPSNKVTEKGKDVELRCDPISGHTALYWYRQSLGQGLEFLIYFQGNSAPDKSGLPSDRFSAERTGGSVSTLTIQRTQQEDSAVYLCASSLGFALTTDTQYFGPGTRLTVL.

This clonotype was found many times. The CDR3 reads CASSVTGTGIYGYTF. The CDR3 DNA follows: TGTGCCAGCAGCGTAACCGGGACAGGGATCTATGGCTACACCTTC. The V call is TRBV5-5, the J call TRBJ1-2; 9 bases match TRBD1. J gave up 4 bases and V 4 bases, and 8 bases lay outside the gene matches. Germline V lookup: CDR1 SGHKS, CDR2 YYEKEE (reference sequence). The CDR3 sequence is 15 residues long.

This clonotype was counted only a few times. The CDR3 loop reads CASSLIPRQGTDTQYF. DNA for the CDR3: TGCGCCAGCAGCTTGATTCCGCGACAGGGCACAGATACGCAGTATTTT. The gene calls are TRBV5-1 and TRBJ2-3; the D gene is possibly TRBD1 (6 bases). The CDR3 sequence is 16 residues long. Deletions cut 1 base from V and 1 base from J, with 13 bases between. Per the germline V gene, CDR1 is SGHRS and CDR2 is YFSETQ.

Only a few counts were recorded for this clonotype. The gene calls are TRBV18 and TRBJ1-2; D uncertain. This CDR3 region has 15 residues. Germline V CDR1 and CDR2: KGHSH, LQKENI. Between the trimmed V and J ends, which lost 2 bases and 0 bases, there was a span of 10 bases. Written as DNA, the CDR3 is TGTGCCAGCTCACCATGGGAACGAGCTAACTATGGCTACACCTTC. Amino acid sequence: CASSPWERANYGYTF.

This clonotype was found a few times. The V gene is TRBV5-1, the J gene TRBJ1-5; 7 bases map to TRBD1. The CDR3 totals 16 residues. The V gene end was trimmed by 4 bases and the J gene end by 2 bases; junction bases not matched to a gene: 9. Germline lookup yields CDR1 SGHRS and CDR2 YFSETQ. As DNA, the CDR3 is TGCGCCAGCAGCCGTTTACCCAGGGGGGGCAATCAGCCCCAGCATTTT. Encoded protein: CASSRLPRGGNQPQHF.

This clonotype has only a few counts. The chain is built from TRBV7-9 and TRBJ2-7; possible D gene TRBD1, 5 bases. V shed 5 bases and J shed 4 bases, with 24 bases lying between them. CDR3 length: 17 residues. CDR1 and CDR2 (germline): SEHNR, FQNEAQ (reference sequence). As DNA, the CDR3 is TGTGCCAGCAGCCCGCAAACCGACAGCCTATTAATTTACGAGCAGTACTTC. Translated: CASSPQTDSLLIYEQYF.

CDR3 in DNA: TGTGCCAGCAGGAGGGCAAATGAGCAGTTCTTC. It encodes CASRRANEQFF. The chain is built from TRBV4-2 and TRBJ2-1, with a possible D match to TRBD2 (5 bases). The CDR3 spans 11 residues. The V gene's germline CDR1 is LGHNA and CDR2 YNFKEQ. Trimming took off 6 bases at V and 7 bases at J, with 7 bases between the two ends.

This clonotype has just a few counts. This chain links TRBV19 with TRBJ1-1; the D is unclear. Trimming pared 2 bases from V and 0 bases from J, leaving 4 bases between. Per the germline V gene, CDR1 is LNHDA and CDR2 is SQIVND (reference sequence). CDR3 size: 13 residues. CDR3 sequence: CASSINLNTEAFF. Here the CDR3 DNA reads TGTGCCAGTAGTATAAACTTGAACACTGAAGCTTTCTTT.

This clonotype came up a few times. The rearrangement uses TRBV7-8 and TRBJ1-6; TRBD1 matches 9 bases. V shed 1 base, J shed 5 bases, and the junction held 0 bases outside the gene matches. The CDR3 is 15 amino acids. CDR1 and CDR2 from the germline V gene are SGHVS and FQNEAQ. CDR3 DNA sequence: TGTGCCAGCAGCTTAGACAGGGGGCATAATTCACCCCTCCACTTT. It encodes CASSLDRGHNSPLHF.

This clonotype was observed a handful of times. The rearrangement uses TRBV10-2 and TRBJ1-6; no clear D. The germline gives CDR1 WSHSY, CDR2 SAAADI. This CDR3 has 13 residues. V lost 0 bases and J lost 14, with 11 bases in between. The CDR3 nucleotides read TGCGCCAGCAGTGAGTCAGGGTGGGCATCCCTCCACTTT. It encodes CASSESGWASLHF.

The CDR3 nucleotides read TGTGCCAGCAGTCCGGGACAGCGCACAGATACGCAGTATTTT. Its translation: CASSPGQRTDTQYF. This sequence joins TRBV28 and TRBJ2-3, with 7 bases matching TRBD1. With 5 bases clipped from V and 1 base from J, the junction kept 3 bases outside the gene matches. The V gene's germline CDR1 is MDHEN and CDR2 SYDVKM. There are 14 residues in the CDR3.

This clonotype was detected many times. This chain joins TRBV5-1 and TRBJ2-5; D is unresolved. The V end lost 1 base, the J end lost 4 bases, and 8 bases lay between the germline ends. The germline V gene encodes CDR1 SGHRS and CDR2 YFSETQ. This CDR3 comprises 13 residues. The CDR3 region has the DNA TGCGCCAGCAGCTTGCAGTGGGGAGAGACCCAGTACTTC. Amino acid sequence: CASSLQWGETQYF.

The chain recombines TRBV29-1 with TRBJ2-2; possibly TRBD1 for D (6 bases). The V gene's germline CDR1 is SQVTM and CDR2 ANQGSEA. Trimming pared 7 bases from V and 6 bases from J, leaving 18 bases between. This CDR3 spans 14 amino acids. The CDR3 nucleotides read TGCAGCGCCCAAATCCAGGGGTCGTCCGGGGAGCTGTTTTTT. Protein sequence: CSAQIQGSSGELFF.

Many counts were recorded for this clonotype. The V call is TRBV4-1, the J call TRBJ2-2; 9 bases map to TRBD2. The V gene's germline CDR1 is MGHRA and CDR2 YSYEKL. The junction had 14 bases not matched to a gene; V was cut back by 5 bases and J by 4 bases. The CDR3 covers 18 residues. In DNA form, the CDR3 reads TGCGCCAGCAGCGCAGGGGCTGCGGGGGGGCATTCCACCGGGGAGCTGTTTTTT. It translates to CASSAGAAGGHSTGELFF.

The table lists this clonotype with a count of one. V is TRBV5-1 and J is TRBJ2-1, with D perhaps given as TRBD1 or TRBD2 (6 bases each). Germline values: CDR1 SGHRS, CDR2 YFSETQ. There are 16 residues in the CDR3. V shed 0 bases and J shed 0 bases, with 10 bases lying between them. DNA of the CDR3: TGCGCCAGCAGCTTGGTTAGGGGGGCCTCCTACAATGAGCAGTTCTTC. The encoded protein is CASSLVRGASYNEQFF.

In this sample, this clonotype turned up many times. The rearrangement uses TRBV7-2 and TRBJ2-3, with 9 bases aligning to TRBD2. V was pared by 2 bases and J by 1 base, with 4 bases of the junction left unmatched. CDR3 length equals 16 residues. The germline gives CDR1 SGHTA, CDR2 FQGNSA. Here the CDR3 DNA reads TGTGCCAGCAGCTTACAGTCTAGCGGGGGCACAGATACGCAGTATTTT. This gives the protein CASSLQSSGGTDTQYF.